This passage covers 25 T cell receptor beta chains from one sample sequenced in a study of T cells in Graves' hyperthyroidism and ophthalmopathy (dated by TCRdb to the late 2010s). Library construction relied on multiplex PCR. TCRdb lists the instrument as Illumina HiSeq 2000. TCR beta CDR3 regions were amplified from RNA transcripts. The TCR CDR3 was subjected to a first round of RT-PCR using the HTBI primer set and the Qiagen OneStep RT-PCR kit. TCRdb ran its own pipeline on the public reads, namely fastp trimming at Q25 and MiXCR clone calling, and kept in-frame beta chains. CDR3 protein duplicates are merged, each entry listing the most common genes and DNA. Here the sample has roughly 740,000 distinct CDR3 sequences; around 15% occur a single time. The top ten clones comprise roughly 8% of the sample. The material sequenced was blood. The receptors come from a man younger than 30 with Graves' hyperthyroidism.

This clonotype was counted at least ten times. The V call is TRBV3-1, the J call TRBJ1-2; D unclear. Germline CDR1 and CDR2: LGHDT and YNNKEL (reference sequence). V was pared by 1 base and J by 4 bases, with 7 bases between. The CDR3 is made up of 13 amino acids. The CDR3 DNA sequence: TGTGCCAGCAGCCAAGTCGGTGGCTATGGCTACACCTTC. Amino acids: CASSQVGGYGYTF.

This clonotype was recorded a few times. The chain combines TRBV5-1 with TRBJ2-2; D may be TRBD1 or TRBD2 (5 bases each). This CDR3 spans 16 amino acids. Per germline, CDR1 SGHRS and CDR2 YFSETQ. V gave up 5 bases and J gave up 2 bases, with 16 bases separating them. The CDR3 sequence is CASRPPGTANTGELFF. The CDR3, as DNA: TGCGCCAGCAGACCTCCCGGGACGGCTAACACCGGGGAGCTGTTTTTT.

This clonotype was picked up a small number of times. The V call is TRBV4-2, the J call TRBJ1-1; 11 positions match TRBD1. The junction had 7 bases not matched to a gene; V was cut back by 4 bases and J by 3 bases. The V gene's germline CDR1 is LGHNA and CDR2 YNFKEQ. There are 16 residues in the CDR3. This CDR3 reads CASSPGTGGIDTEAFF. The CDR3 nucleotides read TGTGCCAGCAGCCCGGGGACAGGGGGGATCGACACTGAAGCTTTCTTT.

This clonotype was recorded many times. V is TRBV2 and J is TRBJ2-1; no firm D call. Trimming removed 0 bases from V and 4 bases from J, with 4 bases in between. The CDR3 covers 13 residues. The germline gives CDR1 SNHLY, CDR2 FYNNEI. The CDR3 sequence is CASSEAEYNEQFF. The DNA of the CDR3 is TGTGCCAGCAGTGAAGCGGAATACAATGAGCAGTTCTTC.

The V gene is TRBV25-1, the J gene TRBJ2-5; D gene unclear. The CDR3 totals 12 residues. V was cut by 11 bases and J by 12 bases, with 22 bases left in between. CDR1 and CDR2 (germline): MGHDK, SYGVNS. Written as DNA, the CDR3 is TGTGCCTGTCTATTAGTTACCTTCAGGAAGTACTTC. Residues: CACLLVTFRKYF.

This clonotype was counted at least ten times. The gene calls are TRBV11-2 and TRBJ2-1, with 7 bases that match TRBD2. Germline CDR1 SGHAT, CDR2 FQNNGV. The CDR3 loop spans 18 amino acids. J was trimmed by 7 bases and V by 3 bases; bases with no gene match: 18. CDR3 sequence: CASSLEFRGSALWNEQFF. In DNA, the CDR3 is TGTGCCAGCAGCTTGGAGTTCCGCGGGAGCGCCCTGTGGAATGAGCAGTTCTTC. Full variable domain (missing parts from reference TRBV11-2 and TRBJ2-1): EAGVAQSPRYKIIEKRQSVAFWCNPISGHATLYWYQQILGQGPKLLIQFQNNGVVDDSQLPKDRFSAERLKGVDSTLKIQPAKLEDSAVYLCASSLEFRGSALWNEQFFGPGTRLTVL.

This clonotype was detected a few times. This rearrangement joins TRBV20-1 to TRBJ2-1, with TRBD2 matching 11 bases. The junction had 9 bases not matched to a gene; V was cut back by 6 bases and J by 5 bases. The germline V gene encodes CDR1 DFQATT and CDR2 SNEGSKA (reference sequence). The CDR3 consists of 15 residues. In DNA, the CDR3 is TGCAGTGCCATCGTCCCACTAGCGGGAGACAATGAGCAGTTCTTC. It translates to CSAIVPLAGDNEQFF.

The chain joins TRBV15 to TRBJ2-3; no clear D gene. CDR3 length: 18 amino acids. The V gene's germline CDR1 is LNHNV and CDR2 YYDKDF (reference sequence). The V end was cut by 6 bases, the J end by 4 bases, with 26 bases between. The CDR3 region is CATRGPPRPPDNSDTQYF. In nucleotides, the CDR3 is TGTGCCACCAGAGGACCCCCCAGGCCACCAGATAATTCAGATACGCAGTATTTT.

This clonotype was observed many times. This sequence joins TRBV20-1 and TRBJ2-3; TRBD2 aligns across 11 bases. The CDR3 extends over 14 amino acids. Germline CDR1 and CDR2: DFQATT and SNEGSKA (reference sequence). V shed 5 bases, J shed 5 bases, and the junction held 6 bases outside the gene matches. DNA of the CDR3: TGCAGTGCTTCCTTAGCGGGAGGGGGAGATACGCAGTATTTT. Amino acid sequence: CSASLAGGGDTQYF.

At least ten counts were recorded for this clonotype. The genes are TRBV6-1 and TRBJ2-7; 10 nucleotides match TRBD2. Trimming at V came to 6 bases and at J to 4 bases, leaving 9 bases not matched to a gene. Germline-derived CDR1 and CDR2 are MNHNS and SASEGT. The CDR3 runs 15 residues. CDR3 region: CASSVSSGSQYEQYF. Written as DNA, the CDR3 is TGTGCCAGCAGCGTTTCTAGCGGGAGTCAGTACGAGCAGTACTTC.

The gene calls are TRBV20-1 and TRBJ2-7, with 13 bases matching TRBD2. Germline CDR1 reads DFQATT; CDR2 reads SNEGSKA (reference sequence). The CDR3 loop spans 17 amino acids. Trimming removed 3 bases from V and 3 bases from J; junction bases left unmatched: 11. The CDR3 here is CSASPGLAGDRYYEQYF. Written as DNA, the CDR3 is TGCAGTGCTAGTCCCGGACTAGCGGGAGATCGGTACTACGAGCAGTACTTC.

The table lists this clonotype with a count of one. V is TRBV19 and J is TRBJ1-2; 8 nucleotides align to TRBD1. With V trimmed by 6 bases and J by 0 bases, 6 bases remained unmatched. The CDR3 is 15 amino acids. Germline CDR1 LNHDA, CDR2 SQIVND (reference sequence). The CDR3 nucleotides read TGTGCCAGTAGATGGGACAGGACCTCTAACTATGGCTACACCTTC. The encoded protein is CASRWDRTSNYGYTF.

This clonotype has more than one count but fewer than ten. J is TRBJ2-1 and V is TRBV5-5; D is perhaps TRBD1 (5 bases). The CDR3 spans 14 residues. Germline V gene data show CDR1 as SGHKS and CDR2 as YYEKEE (reference sequence). Trimming removed 1 base from V and 3 bases from J, with 8 bases in between. The CDR3 loop is CASSLQGLYNEQFF. In DNA, the CDR3 is TGTGCCAGCAGCTTGCAGGGCCTCTACAATGAGCAGTTCTTC.

This clonotype was seen more than once but under ten times. This chain uses TRBV20-1 with TRBJ1-2, with a tentative D call TRBD1 (5 bases). This CDR3 has 14 residues. Between the trimmed V and J ends, which lost 3 bases and 4 bases, there was a span of 15 bases. The germline V gene has CDR1 DFQATT and CDR2 SNEGSKA (reference sequence). CDR3 protein: CSARGRIHSYGYTF. CDR3 nucleotide sequence: TGCAGTGCTAGGGGACGAATACACAGCTATGGCTACACCTTC.

In this sample, this clonotype turned up many times. The chain carries TRBV28 and TRBJ2-5; maybe TRBD2 (5 bases). Germline V lookup: CDR1 MDHEN, CDR2 SYDVKM. The CDR3 is 15 amino acids. Trimming removed 1 base at V and 4 bases at J, with 13 bases between. The CDR3 protein is CASSLLGEWLETQYF. CDR3 in DNA: TGTGCCAGCAGTTTATTGGGAGAGTGGTTAGAGACCCAGTACTTC.

This clonotype was counted ten times or more. The V call is TRBV28, the J call TRBJ1-4; 7 bases are a match to TRBD1. J was trimmed by 2 bases and V by 5 bases; bases with no gene match: 5. CDR3 size: 15 residues. The germline V gene has CDR1 MDHEN and CDR2 SYDVKM. In nucleotides, the CDR3 is TGTGCCAGCAGTGCATCAGGGGGTACTAATGAAAAACTGTTTTTT. Its protein is CASSASGGTNEKLFF. Looking up the rest from reference TRBV28 and TRBJ1-4 gives the full variable domain: DVKVTQSSRYLVKRTGEKVFLECVQDMDHENMFWYRQDPGLGLRLIYFSYDVKMKEKGDIPEGYSVSREKKERFSLILESASTNQTSMYLCASSASGGTNEKLFFGSGTQLSVL.

J is TRBJ1-2 and V is TRBV5-6; tentative D call: TRBD1 (5 bases). The V gene lost 3 bases and the J gene lost 6 bases, with 18 bases spanning the gap. CDR1 and CDR2 (germline): SGHDT, YYEEEE. The CDR3 runs to 15 residues. The CDR3 spells CASSYSPGTGDGYTF. The CDR3 nucleotides read TGTGCCAGCAGCTATTCACCCGGGACGGGTGATGGCTACACCTTC.

This clonotype was recorded many times. This sequence joins TRBV11-2 and TRBJ2-7, with 7 bases identical to TRBD2. Trimming cost V 0 bases and J 6 bases; bases outside gene matches: 11. This CDR3 comprises 16 residues. Germline V gives CDR1 SGHAT, CDR2 FQNNGV. CDR3 protein: CASSLDPGGPHAEQYF. CDR3 bases: TGTGCCAGCAGCTTAGATCCGGGGGGTCCGCACGCCGAGCAGTACTTC.

This sequence joins TRBV10-3 and TRBJ2-5; D is ambiguous. V lost 9 bases to trimming and J lost 2 bases, with 10 bases between them. In germline, CDR1 is ENHRY, CDR2 SYGVKD. The CDR3 is made up of 12 amino acids. Here the CDR3 reads CAIADAQETQYF. For the CDR3, the DNA is TGTGCCATTGCCGACGCACAAGAGACCCAGTACTTC.

This chain uses TRBV5-1 with TRBJ2-2, with 9 positions matching TRBD1. Germline CDR1 SGHRS, CDR2 YFSETQ. The CDR3 contains 18 residues. V was clipped by 1 base and J by 0 bases; unmatched bases: 7. The CDR3 reads CASSLFTGQGPNTGELFF. The CDR3 DNA reads TGCGCCAGCAGCTTGTTCACGGGACAGGGCCCGAACACCGGGGAGCTGTTTTTT.

The chain links TRBV6-2 or TRBV6-3 to TRBJ2-5, with TRBD2 matching 11 bases. Germline CDR1 MNHEY, CDR2 SVGEGT. This CDR3 is 13 amino acids long. The J segment lost 6 bases and the V segment lost 7 bases, leaving 4 bases of the junction unmatched. The CDR3 bases are TGTGCCAGCAACCTAGCGGGAGGAAAGACCCAGTACTTC. Amino acids: CASNLAGGKTQYF.

This clonotype has just a few counts. The chain has TRBV4-3 and TRBJ2-7; D possibly corresponds to TRBD2 (7 bases). With 0 bases removed from V and 3 bases from J, the gap between germline ends came to 12 bases. The CDR3 covers 15 residues. The germline CDR1 and CDR2 sequences are LGHNA and YSLEER. CDR3 in amino acids: CASSQDKGGGYEQYF. DNA for the CDR3: TGCGCCAGCAGCCAAGATAAGGGGGGGGGCTACGAGCAGTACTTC.

This clonotype was seen more than once but under ten times. This chain joins TRBV15 and TRBJ2-7; possible D gene TRBD1, 6 bases. Germline assignment: CDR1 LNHNV and CDR2 YYDKDF (reference sequence). The CDR3 is 14 amino acids. V was pared by 0 bases and J by 2 bases, with 8 bases between. The CDR3 sequence: CATSRDGTTYEQYF. For the CDR3, the DNA is TGTGCCACCAGCAGAGATGGGACAACCTACGAGCAGTACTTC.

This clonotype was recorded at least ten times. This CDR3 is CASILDLNTEAFF. The DNA for the CDR3 is TGTGCCAGCATCTTGGACCTGAACACTGAAGCTTTCTTT. This chain uses TRBV28 with TRBJ1-1; D is ambiguous. There are 13 residues in the CDR3. Between the trimmed V and J ends, which lost 7 bases and 0 bases, there was a span of 9 bases. CDR1 and CDR2 from the germline V gene are MDHEN and SYDVKM.

In this sample, this clonotype turned up many times. This chain joins TRBV7-9 and TRBJ2-3; TRBD2 matches at 7 bases. Trimming cost V 5 bases and J 1 base; bases outside gene matches: 9. This CDR3 spans 16 amino acids. Germline CDR1 and CDR2: SEHNR and FQNEAQ (reference sequence). The CDR3 protein is CASSRTGGTGTDTQYF. The CDR3 DNA is TGTGCCAGCAGCCGTACGGGAGGAACGGGCACAGATACGCAGTATTTT.